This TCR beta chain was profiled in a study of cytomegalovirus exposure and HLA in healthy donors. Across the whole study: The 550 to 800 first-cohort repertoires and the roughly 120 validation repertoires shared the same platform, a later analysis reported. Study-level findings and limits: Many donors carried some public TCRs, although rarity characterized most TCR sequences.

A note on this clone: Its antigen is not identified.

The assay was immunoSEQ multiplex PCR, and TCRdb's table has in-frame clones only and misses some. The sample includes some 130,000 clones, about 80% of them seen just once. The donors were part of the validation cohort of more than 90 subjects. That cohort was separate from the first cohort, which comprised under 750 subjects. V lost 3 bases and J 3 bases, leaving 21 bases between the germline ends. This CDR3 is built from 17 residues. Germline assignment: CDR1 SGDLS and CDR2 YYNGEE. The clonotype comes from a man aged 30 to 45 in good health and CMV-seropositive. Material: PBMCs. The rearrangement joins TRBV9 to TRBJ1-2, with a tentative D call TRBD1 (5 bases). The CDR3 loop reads CASSGGEVGLTHYGYTF. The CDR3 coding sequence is TGTGCCAGCAGCGGGGGGGAGGTGGGTCTAACACACTATGGCTACACCTTC.